This T cell receptor (beta chain) was obtained from a study of read filtering for tumor transcriptome and immune sequencing. As for the study in general: Transcriptome libraries were built from DNase-treated RNA. IR-seq gave about 3.5 to 10.27 million TCR reads per sample; RNA-seq gave roughly 75 to 1,400.

Study results and caveats: Dropping single-read clonotypes raised IR-seq and RNA-seq shared-clonotype correlation.

This clonotype has just a few counts. Antigen: not known. From about 400 ng of RNA, a library with molecular barcoded alpha/delta and beta/gamma adaptors was made. MiXCR was run by TCRdb on the reads, yielding one entry per CDR3 protein. The sample contains about 46,000 distinct CDR3 sequences, less than 20% of which appear only once. The CDR3 is made up of 13 amino acids. The V end lost 6 bases, the J end lost 1 base, and 13 bases lay between the germline ends. Germline loops: CDR1 DFQATT, CDR2 SNEGSKA (reference sequence). This chain connects TRBV20-1 to TRBJ2-7; tentative D call: TRBD1 (6 bases). Sample: a population of CD138-negative cells sorted from bone marrow. The sequence derives from a donor over 35 with multiple myeloma. The CDR3 nucleotides are TGCAGTGCGAGACAGGCGACGTCCTACGAGCAGTACTTC. As protein: CSARQATSYEQYF.